The clone carrying this TCR beta chain was detected only once. Its antigen is not known. These data come from a study of shared clonotypes between healthy human individuals. Whole-study findings and limits: Inspection by rarefaction showed sorted-subset sequencing to be incomplete despite large depth.

Replicate sorted-subset PCRs were loaded with approximately 190 ng DNA, about 30,000 T cell genomes. Clones were read by immunoSEQ multiplex PCR, and TCRdb kept only the in-frame ones, dropping some. The table has approximately 2,300,000 clones, 85% to 95% seen once. Trimming pared 5 bases from V and 1 base from J, leaving 12 bases between. The CDR3 runs to 15 residues. Germline V gene data show CDR1 as SGHAT and CDR2 as FQNNGV. Sequences were obtained from naive CD4+ T cells from PBMCs. Noted subset: CD45RA+ positively selected. The TCR comes from a man aged 18 to 29 in good health. Some clones in this sample may be carry-over from other donors' samples. This chain links TRBV11-2 with TRBJ2-1; no clear D gene. CDR3 sequence: CASSQETISYNEQFF. In DNA, the CDR3 is TGTGCCAGCAGCCAGGAGACCATATCCTACAATGAGCAGTTCTTC. Complete variable domain (other parts from reference TRBV11-2 and TRBJ2-1): EAGVAQSPRYKIIEKRQSVAFWCNPISGHATLYWYQQILGQGPKLLIQFQNNGVVDDSQLPKDRFSAERLKGVDSTLKIQPAKLEDSAVYLCASSQETISYNEQFFGPGTRLTVL.